This entry describes one T cell receptor beta chain. The target antigen is unknown. The data originate from a study of cytomegalovirus exposure and HLA in healthy donors. Notes on the study in general: As confirmed in vitro, a few CMV-associated chains were specific for CMV antigens. Most CMV-associated TCR beta chains were later found to appear HLA-restricted. Reportedly, diagnosis of cytomegalovirus status by the classifier showed high specificity and sensitivity.

Both 60 Vbeta primers and 13 Jbeta primers went into the PCR. The repertoire was sequenced with immunoSEQ multiplex PCR; TCRdb's copy has only in-frame clones and lacks some. The sample has tens of thousands of clones, more than 80% seen once. This TCR was sampled from a woman aged 30 to 39 in good health and CMV-seronegative. Sequenced sample: PBMCs.

CDR3 residues: CASSSHSKAPIYEQYF. The CDR3 nucleotides are TGTGCCAGCAGTTCCCACTCTAAAGCCCCGATCTACGAGCAGTACTTC. The chain is built from TRBV28 and TRBJ2-7; D is uncertain. This CDR3 is 16 amino acids long. Trimming removed 4 bases from V and 3 bases from J, with 19 bases in between. Germline V gives CDR1 MDHEN, CDR2 SYDVKM.